This TCR beta chain was captured by sequencing in a study of blood T cell repertoires in COVID-19. For the study at large: The origin of the acute and convalescent COVID-19 samples was the United States, Italy and Spain. In each case, the material was cDNA or gDNA derived from T cells, B-cell-depleted T cells, or PBMCs.

Original analysis: Amplification of reference gene primers provided the estimated nucleated cell counts. Produced via immunoSEQ multiplex PCR; TCRdb's table is partial and in-frame only. V and J calls and clone size are given by that table; D and trimming were obtained from the DNA. Here the sample spans over 250,000 clones, around nine tenths being singletons. Deletions cut 2 bases from V and 4 bases from J, with 13 bases between. This CDR3 spans 15 amino acids. Germline-derived CDR1 and CDR2 are SNHLY and FYNNEI. The sequence derives from a woman aged 18-35 years who had recovered from COVID-19. The sample consisted of PBMCs or T cells enriched from blood (not recorded which). The chain is built from TRBV2 and TRBJ2-3, with D hard to call. The CDR3 DNA reads as TGTGCCAGCAGTGAATCCCCGCAGAATCCAGATACGCAGTATTTT. Translated, it gives CASSESPQNPDTQYF.